This T cell receptor beta chain stems from a study of cytomegalovirus exposure and HLA in healthy donors. Looking at the study overall: An analysis done earlier identified fewer than 140 million unique TCR beta sequences from 190 million or so T cells. The study's findings and limits: It was approximately 160 TCR beta chains that were listed as cytomegalovirus-associated. Rare TCR sequences dominated, though some public TCRs recurred in many donors.

The PCR ran on 60 Vbeta and 13 Jbeta primers. This table comes from immunoSEQ multiplex PCR, and its TCRdb copy is limited to in-frame clones, with some not included. The sample consists of fewer than 250,000 clones, around 75% of them appearing once. With respect to this clone: What it recognizes is unknown.

Material: PBMCs. This TCR derives from a woman aged 45-59 years in good health and CMV-seronegative.

The CDR3 here is CASSLAGQGFLRETQYF. CDR3 nucleotide sequence: TGTGCCAGCAGCTTAGCGGGACAGGGATTTTTACGGGAGACCCAGTACTTC. V is TRBV7-9 and J is TRBJ2-5, with 9 bases fitting TRBD1. J lost 5 bases, V lost 0 bases, and 10 bases had no gene match. Germline values: CDR1 SEHNR, CDR2 FQNEAQ (reference sequence). The CDR3 has 17 amino acids. Looking up the rest from reference TRBV7-9 and TRBJ2-5 gives the full variable domain: DTGVSQNPRHKITKRGQNVTFRCDPISEHNRLYWYRQTLGQGPEFLTYFQNEAQLEKSRLLSDRFSAERPKGSFSTLEIQRTEQGDSAMYLCASSLAGQGFLRETQYFGPGTRLLVL.